This note documents a single TCR beta chain sequence. Its antigen remains unknown. The data were obtained in a study of OX40 agonist ivuxolimab in advanced cancers. Study context: Therapy given before enrollment (anti-PD-1, anti-PD-L1 or anti-CTLA-4) was allowed, and around 41% had some.

The CDR3 has 15 amino acids. V shed 5 bases, J shed 4 bases, and the junction held 9 bases outside the gene matches. The germline V gene encodes CDR1 LNHDA and CDR2 SQIVND (reference sequence). Study observations and caveats: Clonal expansion by week 6 occurred in CD4+ and CD8+ blood T cells (at 0.1 to 3.0 mg/kg). Certain nonresponding patients likewise had low normalized T-cell clonal expansion.

TCRdb's copy holds only in-frame clones and misses some; the assay was immunoSEQ multiplex PCR. The sample includes roughly 56,000 clones, more than 75% of them seen just once. The genes are TRBV19 and TRBJ2-3; TRBD2 agrees at 7 bases. The input for sequencing was CD4+ or CD8+ T cells sorted from blood, taken in a trial of the OX40 agonist ivuxolimab. The receptor comes from an adult with an advanced solid tumor such as melanoma, head and neck, liver or kidney cancer. The CDR3 here is CASSLMGGTADTQYF. Written as DNA, the CDR3 is TGTGCCAGTAGTTTGATGGGAGGGACGGCAGATACGCAGTATTTT.